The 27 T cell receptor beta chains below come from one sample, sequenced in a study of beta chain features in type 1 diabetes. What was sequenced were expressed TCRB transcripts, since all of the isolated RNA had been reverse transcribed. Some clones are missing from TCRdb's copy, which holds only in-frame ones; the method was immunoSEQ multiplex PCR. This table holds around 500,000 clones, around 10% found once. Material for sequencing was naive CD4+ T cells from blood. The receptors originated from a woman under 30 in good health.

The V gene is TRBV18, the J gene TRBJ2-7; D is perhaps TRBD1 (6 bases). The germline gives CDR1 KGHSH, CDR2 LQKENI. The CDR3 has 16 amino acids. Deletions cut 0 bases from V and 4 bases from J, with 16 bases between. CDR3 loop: CASSPPQGPVGYEQYF. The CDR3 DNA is TGTGCCAGCTCACCACCACAGGGCCCCGTGGGATACGAGCAGTACTTC.

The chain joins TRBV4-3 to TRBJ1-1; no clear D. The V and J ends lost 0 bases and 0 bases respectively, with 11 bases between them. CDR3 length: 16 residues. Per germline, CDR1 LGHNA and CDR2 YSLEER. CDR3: CASSQDIIRMNTEAFF. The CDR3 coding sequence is TGCGCCAGCAGCCAAGACATAATCCGGATGAACACTGAAGCTTTCTTT.

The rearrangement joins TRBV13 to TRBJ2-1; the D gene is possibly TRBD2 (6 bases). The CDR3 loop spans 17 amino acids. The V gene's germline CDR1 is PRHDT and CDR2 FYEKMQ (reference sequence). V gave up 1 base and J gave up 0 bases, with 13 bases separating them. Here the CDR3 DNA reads TGTGCCAGCAGCTTAGCCCCCCTAGCGCTCTCCTACAATGAGCAGTTCTTC. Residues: CASSLAPLALSYNEQFF.

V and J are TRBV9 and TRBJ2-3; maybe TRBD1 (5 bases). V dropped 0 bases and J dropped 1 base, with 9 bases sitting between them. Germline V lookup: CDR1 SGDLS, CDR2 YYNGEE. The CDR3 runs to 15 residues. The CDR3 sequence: CASSVVGAGTDTQYF. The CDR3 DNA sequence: TGTGCCAGCAGCGTAGTAGGGGCTGGCACAGATACGCAGTATTTT.

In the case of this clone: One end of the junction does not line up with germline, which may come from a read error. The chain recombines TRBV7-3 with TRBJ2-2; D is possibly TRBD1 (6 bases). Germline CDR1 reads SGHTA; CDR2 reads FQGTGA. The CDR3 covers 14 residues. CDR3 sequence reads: CASSSQGNAGELFF. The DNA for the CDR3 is TGTGCCAGCAGCTCCCAGGGGAACGCCGGGGAGCTGTTTTTT.

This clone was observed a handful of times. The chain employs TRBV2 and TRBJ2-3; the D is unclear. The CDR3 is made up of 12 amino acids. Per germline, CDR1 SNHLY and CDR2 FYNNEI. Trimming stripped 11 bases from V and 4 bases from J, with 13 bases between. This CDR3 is CASRGSADTQYF. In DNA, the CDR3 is TGTGCCTCTCGAGGATCTGCAGATACGCAGTATTTT. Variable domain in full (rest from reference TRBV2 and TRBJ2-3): EPEVTQTPSHQVTQMGQEVILRCVPISNHLYFYWYRQILGQKVEFLVSFYNNEISEKSEIFDDQFSVERPDGSNFTLKIRSTKLEDSAMYFCASRGSADTQYFGPGTRLTVL.

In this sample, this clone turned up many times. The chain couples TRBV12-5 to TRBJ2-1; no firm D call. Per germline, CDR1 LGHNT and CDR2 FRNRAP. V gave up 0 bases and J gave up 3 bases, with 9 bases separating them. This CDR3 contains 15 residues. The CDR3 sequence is CASGLVPINYNEQFF. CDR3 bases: TGTGCTAGTGGTTTGGTACCCATAAACTACAATGAGCAGTTCTTC.

The CDR3 DNA reads as TGCAGCGTTGACAGATTGGGACAGCAGTTTTTT. It codes for CSVDRLGQQFF. The chain uses TRBV29-1 and TRBJ1-4, with TRBD1 matching 7 bases. Germline V lookup: CDR1 SQVTM, CDR2 ANQGSEA. This CDR3 comprises 11 residues. After removal of 3 bases from V and 16 bases from J, the junction contained 8 bases not matched to a gene.

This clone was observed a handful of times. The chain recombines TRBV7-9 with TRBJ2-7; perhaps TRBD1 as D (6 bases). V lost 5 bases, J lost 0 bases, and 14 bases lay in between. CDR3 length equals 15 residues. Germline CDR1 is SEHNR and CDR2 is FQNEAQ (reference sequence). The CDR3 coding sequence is TGTGCCAGCAGCCCTCGGACAGCGAGCTCCTACGAGCAGTACTTC. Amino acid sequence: CASSPRTASSYEQYF.

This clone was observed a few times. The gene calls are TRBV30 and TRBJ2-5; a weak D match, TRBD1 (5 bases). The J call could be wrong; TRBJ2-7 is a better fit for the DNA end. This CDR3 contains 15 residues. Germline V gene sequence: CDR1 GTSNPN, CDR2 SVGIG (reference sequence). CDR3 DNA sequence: TGTGCCTGGAGATTGCCGGGCGGCCAGGGCTACGAGCAGTACTTC. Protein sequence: CAWRLPGGQGYEQYF.

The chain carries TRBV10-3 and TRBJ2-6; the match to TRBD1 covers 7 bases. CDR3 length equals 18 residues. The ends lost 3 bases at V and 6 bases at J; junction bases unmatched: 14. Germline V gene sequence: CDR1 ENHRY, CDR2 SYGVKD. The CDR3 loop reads CAISDEGAPRPVANVLTF. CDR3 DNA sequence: TGTGCCATCAGTGATGAGGGGGCCCCGAGGCCTGTGGCCAACGTCCTGACTTTC.

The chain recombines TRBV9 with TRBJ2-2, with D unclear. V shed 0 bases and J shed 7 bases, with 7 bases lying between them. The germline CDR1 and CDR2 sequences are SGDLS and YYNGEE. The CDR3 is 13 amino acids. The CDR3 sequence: CASSVVVGGELFF. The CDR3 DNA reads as TGTGCCAGCAGCGTAGTGGTCGGCGGGGAGCTGTTTTTT. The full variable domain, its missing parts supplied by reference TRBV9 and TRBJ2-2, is DSGVTQTPKHLITATGQRVTLRCSPRSGDLSVYWYQQSLDQGLQFLIQYYNGEERAKGNILERFSAQQFPDLHSELNLSSLELGDSALYFCASSVVVGGELFFGEGSRLTVL.

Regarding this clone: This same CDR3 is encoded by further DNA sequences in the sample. The CDR3: CASSPDRGEAFF. The CDR3 DNA reads TGTGCCAGCTCCCCCGACAGGGGTGAAGCTTTCTTT. The chain combines TRBV18 with TRBJ1-1; 8 positions agree with TRBD1. Looked up from germline, CDR1 is KGHSH and CDR2 is LQKENI. Trimming cost V 6 bases and J 7 bases; bases outside gene matches: 4. The CDR3 length is 12 residues. Supplemented by reference TRBV18 and TRBJ1-1, the full variable domain reads NAGVMQNPRHLVRRRGQEARLRCSPMKGHSHVYWYRQLPEEGLKFMVYLQKENIIDESGMPKERFSAEFPKEGPSILRIQQVVRGDSAAYFCASSPDRGEAFFGQGTRLTVV.

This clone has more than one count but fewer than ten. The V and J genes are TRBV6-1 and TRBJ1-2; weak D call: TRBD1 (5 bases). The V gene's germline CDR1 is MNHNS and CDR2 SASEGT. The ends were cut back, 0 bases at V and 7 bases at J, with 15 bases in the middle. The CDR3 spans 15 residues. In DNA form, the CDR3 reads TGTGCCAGCAGTGAAGCCTCGACAGCACGCGTTGGCTACACCTTC. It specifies CASSEASTARVGYTF.

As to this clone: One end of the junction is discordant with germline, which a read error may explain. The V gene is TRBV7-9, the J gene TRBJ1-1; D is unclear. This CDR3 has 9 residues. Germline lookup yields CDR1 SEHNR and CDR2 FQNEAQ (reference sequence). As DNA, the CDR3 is TGTGCCAGCAGCTCAAAGGAGAGGTTC. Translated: CASSSKERF.

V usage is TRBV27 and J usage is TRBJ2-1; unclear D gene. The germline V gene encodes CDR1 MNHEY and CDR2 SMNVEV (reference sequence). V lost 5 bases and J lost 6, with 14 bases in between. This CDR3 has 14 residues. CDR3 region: CASSRMGLPNEQFF. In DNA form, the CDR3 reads TGTGCCAGCAGTCGAATGGGCCTTCCCAATGAGCAGTTCTTC.

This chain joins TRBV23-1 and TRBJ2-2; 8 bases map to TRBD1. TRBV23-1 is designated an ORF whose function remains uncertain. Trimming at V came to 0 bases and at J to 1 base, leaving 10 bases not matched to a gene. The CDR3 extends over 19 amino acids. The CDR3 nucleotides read TGCGCCAGCAGTCAATCTCGGGACAGGCTAAACTTGAACACCGGGGAGCTGTTTTTT. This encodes CASSQSRDRLNLNTGELFF.

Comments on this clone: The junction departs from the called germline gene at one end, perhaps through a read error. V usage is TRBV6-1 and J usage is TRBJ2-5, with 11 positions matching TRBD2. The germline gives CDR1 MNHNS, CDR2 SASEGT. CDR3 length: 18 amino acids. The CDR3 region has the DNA TGTGCCATCAGTGCCTGGCAGGTTCTAGCGGGGGGAGATCAGGCCCAGTACTTC. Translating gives CAISAWQVLAGGDQAQYF.

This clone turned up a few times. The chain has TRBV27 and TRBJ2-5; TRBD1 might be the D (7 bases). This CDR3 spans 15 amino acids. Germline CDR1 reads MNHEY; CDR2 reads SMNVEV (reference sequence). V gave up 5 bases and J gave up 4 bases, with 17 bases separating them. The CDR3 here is CASSPRRQGGETQYF. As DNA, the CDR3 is TGTGCCAGCAGTCCGCGCAGACAGGGAGGAGAGACCCAGTACTTC.

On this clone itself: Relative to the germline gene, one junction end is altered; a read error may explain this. The CDR3 DNA sequence: TGTGCCAGCAGCCAAGTCCACAGACAGCGCAATCAACCCCAGCATTTT. It codes for CASSQVHRQRNQPQHF. The V gene is TRBV4-2, the J gene TRBJ1-5, with a possible D match to TRBD1 (5 bases). This CDR3 is built from 16 residues. Germline V CDR1 and CDR2: LGHNA, YNFKEQ.

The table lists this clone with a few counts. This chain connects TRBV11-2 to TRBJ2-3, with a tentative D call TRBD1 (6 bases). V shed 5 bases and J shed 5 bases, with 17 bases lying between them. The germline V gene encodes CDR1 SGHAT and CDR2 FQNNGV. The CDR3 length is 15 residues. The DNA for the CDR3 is TGTGCCAGCAGCCCCCTCCCCCGACAGGTAGATACGCAGTATTTT. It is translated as CASSPLPRQVDTQYF.

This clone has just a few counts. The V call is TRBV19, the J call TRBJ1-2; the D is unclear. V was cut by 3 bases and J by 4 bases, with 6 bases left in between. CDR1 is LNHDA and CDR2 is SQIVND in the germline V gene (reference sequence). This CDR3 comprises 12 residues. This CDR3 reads CASSMFGYGYTF. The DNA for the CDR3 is TGTGCCAGTAGTATGTTCGGCTATGGCTACACCTTC.

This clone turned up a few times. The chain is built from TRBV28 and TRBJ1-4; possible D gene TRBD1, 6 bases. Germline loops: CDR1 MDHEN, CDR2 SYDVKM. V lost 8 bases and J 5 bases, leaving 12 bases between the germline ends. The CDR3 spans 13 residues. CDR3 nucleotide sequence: TGTGCCAGCGAAGGGGGAGGGAATGAAAAACTGTTTTTT. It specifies CASEGGGNEKLFF. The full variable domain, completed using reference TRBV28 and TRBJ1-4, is DVKVTQSSRYLVKRTGEKVFLECVQDMDHENMFWYRQDPGLGLRLIYFSYDVKMKEKGDIPEGYSVSREKKERFSLILESASTNQTSMYLCASEGGGNEKLFFGSGTQLSVL.

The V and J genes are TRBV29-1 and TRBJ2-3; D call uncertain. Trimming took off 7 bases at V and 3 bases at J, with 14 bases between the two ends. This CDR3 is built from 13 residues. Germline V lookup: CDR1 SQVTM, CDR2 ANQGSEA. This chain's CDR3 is CSAGRRLTDTQYF. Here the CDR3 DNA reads TGCAGCGCCGGGCGGCGGTTGACAGATACGCAGTATTTT.

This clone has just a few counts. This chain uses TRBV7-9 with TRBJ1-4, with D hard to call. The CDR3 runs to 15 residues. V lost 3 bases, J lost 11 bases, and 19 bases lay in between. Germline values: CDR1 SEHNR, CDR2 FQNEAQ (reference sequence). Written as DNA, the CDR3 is TGTGCCAGCAGCTTTGGGGATAGCAGGATGGAGAAACTGTTTTTT. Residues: CASSFGDSRMEKLFF.

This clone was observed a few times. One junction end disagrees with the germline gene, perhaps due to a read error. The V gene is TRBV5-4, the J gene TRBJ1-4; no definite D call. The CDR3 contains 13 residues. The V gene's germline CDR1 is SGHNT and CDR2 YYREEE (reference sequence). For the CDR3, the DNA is TGTGCCAGCACCTTGTGGGGTTCGGGAAAACTGTTTTTT. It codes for CASTLWGSGKLFF.

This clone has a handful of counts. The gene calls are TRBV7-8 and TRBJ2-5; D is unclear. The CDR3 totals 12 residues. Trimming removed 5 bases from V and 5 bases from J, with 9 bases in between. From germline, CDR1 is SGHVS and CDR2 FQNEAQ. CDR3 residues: CASSPTKETQYF. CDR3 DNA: TGTGCCAGCAGCCCCACTAAGGAGACCCAGTACTTC.